Ten or more counts support the clone carrying this T cell receptor (beta chain). What it binds is unknown. The V end was cut by 7 bases, the J end by 7 bases, with 7 bases between. The CDR3 contains 10 residues. The germline V gene encodes CDR1 MNHNY and CDR2 SVGAGI (reference sequence). The source of the sample is a study of spatial heterogeneity in lung cancer. The wider study: Alpha-chain sequences were consistently detected less often than beta-chain sequences. Broader study findings: Within tumors, counts of expanded alpha and beta TCRs tracked tumor mutation counts.

Via MiXCR, TCRdb re-called the 5' RACE reads, giving one row per CDR3 protein. The sample has about 100,000 distinct CDR3 sequences, under 4.5% seen once. Time point given: sample taken at primary tumor resection. No cell sorting; template was whole RNA from tumor, lung tissue or PBMC. The sample here was lung tumor tissue, taken at surgery. The clonotype was recovered from a male donor with early-stage non-small cell lung cancer. The chain is built from TRBV6-6 and TRBJ1-1; D is unclear. CDR3 DNA sequence: TGTGCCAGCAAGGCGGATGAAGCTTTCTTT. It codes for CASKADEAFF.